This T cell receptor (beta chain) was documented in a study of blood T cell repertoires in COVID-19. Whole-study context: T cells, B-cell-depleted T cells, or PBMCs provided the cDNA or gDNA that served as material.

J lost 6 bases, V lost 1 base, and 1 base had no gene match. CDR3 length: 13 residues. The germline gives CDR1 LGHNA, CDR2 YSLEER. Membership in each cohort depended on participant-reported clinical history. Clones were sequenced by immunoSEQ multiplex PCR, and TCRdb holds only the in-frame ones, with some missing. The sample records approximately 190,000 clones, approximately 82% being singletons. In this sample, this clone turned up a few times. The chain joins TRBV4-3 to TRBJ2-3; 7 bases align to TRBD2. The receptor's source is a woman in her sixties or seventies with acute COVID-19. Sequencing was carried out using PBMCs or T cells enriched from blood (not recorded which). The CDR3 bases are TGCGCCAGCAGCCAAGGTAGCGGGGATACGCAGTATTTT. It translates to CASSQGSGDTQYF.